This T cell receptor (beta chain) was observed in a study of molecular identifiers for immune sequencing clone quantification. One entry per CDR3 protein, called by TCRdb with MiXCR from the PCR reads. The sample comprises approximately 500,000 distinct CDR3 sequences, 20% to 25% of which are singletons, and more than 0.8% rests with the top ten. J gave up 5 bases and V 1 base, and 6 bases lay outside the gene matches. The CDR3 runs 15 residues. The V gene's germline CDR1 is LGHNA and CDR2 YSLEER. For this clonotype: This may be a read error: a much more frequent sequence differs by one nucleotide.

Naive CD8 T cells were FACS-sorted by CD8+CD4-CCR7+CD45RA+ markers. J is TRBJ2-5 and V is TRBV4-3; 8 bases fit TRBD2. This TCR was recovered from a human donor in good health. Some libraries in this study had Jurkat cell RNA spiked in. The specimen sequenced was naive CD8+ T cells from blood, with Jurkat cell RNA spiked in. Subset reported: FACS-sorted CD8+CD4-CCR7+CD45RA+ naive T cells. CDR3 DNA: TGCGCCAGCAGCCAAGGTCGGGGGGGCCCGGAGACCCAGTACTTC. This translates into CASSQGRGGPETQYF.